Detailed here is one T cell receptor beta chain. TCRdb's copy holds only in-frame clones and misses some; the assay was immunoSEQ multiplex PCR. The sample has some 2.3 million clones; roughly 93% are singletons. This record comes from a study of shared clonotypes between healthy human individuals. The ends lost 7 bases at V and 3 bases at J; junction bases unmatched: 5. The CDR3 has 14 residues. Germline CDR1 SGHAT, CDR2 FQNNGV. The chain joins TRBV11-2 to TRBJ2-2, with 7 bases matching TRBD1. The specimen sequenced was naive CD4+ T cells from PBMCs. Subset specified: CD45RA+ positively selected. This receptor was obtained from a man younger than 30 in good health. Some clones in this sample may be carry-over from other donors' samples. The CDR3, as DNA: TGTGCCAGCACCAAACAGGGGTACACCGGGGAGCTGTTTTTT. Residues: CASTKQGYTGELFF.